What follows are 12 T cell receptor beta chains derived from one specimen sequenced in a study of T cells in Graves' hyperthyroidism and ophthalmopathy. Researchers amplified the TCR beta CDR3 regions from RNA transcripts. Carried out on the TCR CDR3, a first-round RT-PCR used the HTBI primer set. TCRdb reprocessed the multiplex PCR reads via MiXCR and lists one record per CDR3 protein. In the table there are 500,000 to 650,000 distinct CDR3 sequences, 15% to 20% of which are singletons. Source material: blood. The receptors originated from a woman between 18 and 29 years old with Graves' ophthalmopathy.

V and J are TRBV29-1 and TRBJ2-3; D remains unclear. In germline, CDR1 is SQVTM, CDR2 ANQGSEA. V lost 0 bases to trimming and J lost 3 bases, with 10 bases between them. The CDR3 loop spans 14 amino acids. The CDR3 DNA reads TGCAGCGTTGAAGAGGGCAGGCGTACAGATACGCAGTATTTT. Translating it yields CSVEEGRRTDTQYF.

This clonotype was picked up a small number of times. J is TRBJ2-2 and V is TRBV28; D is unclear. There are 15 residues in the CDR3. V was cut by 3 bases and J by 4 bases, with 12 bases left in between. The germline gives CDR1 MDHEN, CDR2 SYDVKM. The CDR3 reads CASSFQAIGTGELFF. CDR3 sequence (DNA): TGTGCCAGCAGTTTCCAAGCGATAGGCACCGGGGAGCTGTTTTTT.

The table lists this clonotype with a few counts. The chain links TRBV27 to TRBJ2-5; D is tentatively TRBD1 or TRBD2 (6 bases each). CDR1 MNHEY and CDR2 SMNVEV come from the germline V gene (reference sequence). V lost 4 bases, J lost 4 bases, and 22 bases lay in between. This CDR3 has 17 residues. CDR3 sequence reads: CASSSTIDRRAGETQYF. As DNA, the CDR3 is TGTGCCAGCAGTTCGACAATTGACAGGAGGGCTGGAGAGACCCAGTACTTC.

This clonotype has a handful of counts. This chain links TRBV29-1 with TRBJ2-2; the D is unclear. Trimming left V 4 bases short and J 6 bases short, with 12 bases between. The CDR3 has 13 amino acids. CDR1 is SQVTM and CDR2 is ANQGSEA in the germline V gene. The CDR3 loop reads CSVVSTAPGELFF. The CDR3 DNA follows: TGCAGCGTTGTTTCGACTGCCCCCGGGGAGCTGTTTTTT.

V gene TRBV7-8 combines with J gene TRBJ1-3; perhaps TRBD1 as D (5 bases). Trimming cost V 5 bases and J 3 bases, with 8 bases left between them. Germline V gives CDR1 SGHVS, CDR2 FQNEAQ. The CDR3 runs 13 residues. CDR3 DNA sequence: TGTGCCAGCAGCCGGGGCCTTGGAAACACCATATATTTT. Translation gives CASSRGLGNTIYF.

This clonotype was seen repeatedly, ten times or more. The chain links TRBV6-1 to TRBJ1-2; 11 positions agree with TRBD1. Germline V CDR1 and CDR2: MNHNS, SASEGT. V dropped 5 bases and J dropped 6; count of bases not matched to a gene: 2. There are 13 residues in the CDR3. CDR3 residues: CASSWGQGDGYTF. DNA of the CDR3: TGTGCCAGCAGTTGGGGACAGGGGGATGGCTACACCTTC.

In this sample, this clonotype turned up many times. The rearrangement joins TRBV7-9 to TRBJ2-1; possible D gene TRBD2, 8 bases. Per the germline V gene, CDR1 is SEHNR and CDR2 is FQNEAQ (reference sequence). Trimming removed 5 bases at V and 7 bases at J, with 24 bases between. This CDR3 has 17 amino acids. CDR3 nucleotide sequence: TGTGCCAGCAGCACAGGGGAGGGTAGCGGGATATGGAATGAGCAGTTCTTC. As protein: CASSTGEGSGIWNEQFF.

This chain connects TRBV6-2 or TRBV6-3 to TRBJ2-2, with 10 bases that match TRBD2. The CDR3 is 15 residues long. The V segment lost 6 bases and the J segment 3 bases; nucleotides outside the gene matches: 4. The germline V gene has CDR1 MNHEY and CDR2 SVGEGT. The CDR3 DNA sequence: TGTGCCAGCAGCCCCAGCGGGGGGGACACCGGGGAGCTGTTTTTT. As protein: CASSPSGGDTGELFF.

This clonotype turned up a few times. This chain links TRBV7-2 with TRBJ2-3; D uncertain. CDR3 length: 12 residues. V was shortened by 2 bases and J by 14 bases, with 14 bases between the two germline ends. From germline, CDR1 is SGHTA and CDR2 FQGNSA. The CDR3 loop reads CASSLWADVGYF. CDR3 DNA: TGTGCCAGCAGCTTATGGGCCGACGTAGGGTATTTT.

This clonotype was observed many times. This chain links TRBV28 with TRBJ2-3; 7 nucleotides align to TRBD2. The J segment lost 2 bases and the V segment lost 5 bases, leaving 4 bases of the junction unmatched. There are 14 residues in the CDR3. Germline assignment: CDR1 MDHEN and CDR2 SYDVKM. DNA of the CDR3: TGTGCCAGCAGTACTAGCGCCTCCACAGATACGCAGTATTTT. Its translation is CASSTSASTDTQYF.

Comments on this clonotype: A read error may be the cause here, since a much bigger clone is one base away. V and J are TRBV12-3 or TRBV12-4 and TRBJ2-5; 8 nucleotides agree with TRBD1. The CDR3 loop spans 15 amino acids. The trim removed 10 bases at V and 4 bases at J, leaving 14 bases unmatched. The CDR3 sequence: CATLSIGQGIETQYF. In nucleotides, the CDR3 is TGTGCCACTTTGTCCATCGGACAGGGAATAGAGACCCAGTACTTC.

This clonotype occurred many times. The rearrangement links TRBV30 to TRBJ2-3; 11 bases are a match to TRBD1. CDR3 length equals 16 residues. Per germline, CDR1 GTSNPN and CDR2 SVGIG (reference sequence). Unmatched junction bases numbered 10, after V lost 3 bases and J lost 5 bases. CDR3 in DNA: TGTGCCTGGAGATTATACGGGACAGGGGGGCGAGATACGCAGTATTTT. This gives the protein CAWRLYGTGGRDTQYF.